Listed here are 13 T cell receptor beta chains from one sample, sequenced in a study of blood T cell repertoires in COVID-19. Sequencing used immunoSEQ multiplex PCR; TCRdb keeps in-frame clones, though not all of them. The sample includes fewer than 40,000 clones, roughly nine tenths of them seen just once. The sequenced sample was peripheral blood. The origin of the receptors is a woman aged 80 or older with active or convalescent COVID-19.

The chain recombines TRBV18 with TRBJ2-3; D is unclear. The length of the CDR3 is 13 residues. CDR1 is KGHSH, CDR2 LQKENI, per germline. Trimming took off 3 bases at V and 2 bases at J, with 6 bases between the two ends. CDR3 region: CASSPGNTDTQYF. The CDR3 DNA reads TGTGCCAGCTCACCCGGTAACACAGATACGCAGTATTTT.

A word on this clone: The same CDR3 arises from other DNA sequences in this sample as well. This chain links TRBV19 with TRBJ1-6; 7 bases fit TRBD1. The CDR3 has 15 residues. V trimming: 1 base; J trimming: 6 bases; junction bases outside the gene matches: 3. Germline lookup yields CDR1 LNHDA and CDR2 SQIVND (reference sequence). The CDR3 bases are TGTGCCAGTAGTATAGCAGGGACAGTTAATTCACCCCTCCACTTT. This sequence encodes CASSIAGTVNSPLHF.

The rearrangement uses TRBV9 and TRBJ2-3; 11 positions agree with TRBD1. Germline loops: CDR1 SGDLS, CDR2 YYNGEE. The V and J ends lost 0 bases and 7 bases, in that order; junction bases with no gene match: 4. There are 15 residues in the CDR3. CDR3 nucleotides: TGTGCCAGCAGCGTAGCGGGACAGGGGGGATATACGCAGTATTTT. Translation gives CASSVAGQGGYTQYF.

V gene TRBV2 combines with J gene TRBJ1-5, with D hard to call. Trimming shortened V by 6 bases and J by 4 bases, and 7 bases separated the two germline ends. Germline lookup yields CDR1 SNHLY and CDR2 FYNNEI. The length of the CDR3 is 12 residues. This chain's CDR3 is CASRQSNQPQHF. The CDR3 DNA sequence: TGTGCCAGCAGACAGAGTAATCAGCCCCAGCATTTT.

The CDR3 DNA sequence: TGCGCCAGCAGCTCCCGGGACACGCCTAAGGAAGCTTTCTTT. It codes for CASSSRDTPKEAFF. The chain recombines TRBV5-1 with TRBJ1-1; maybe TRBD1 (6 bases). V gave up 3 bases and J gave up 8 bases, with 17 bases separating them. Germline CDR1 reads SGHRS; CDR2 reads YFSETQ. This CDR3 is built from 14 residues.

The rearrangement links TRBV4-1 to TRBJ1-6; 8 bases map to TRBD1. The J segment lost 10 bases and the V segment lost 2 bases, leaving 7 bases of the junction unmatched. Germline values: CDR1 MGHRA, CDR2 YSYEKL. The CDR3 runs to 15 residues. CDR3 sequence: CASSQPTGENSPLHF. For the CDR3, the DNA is TGCGCCAGCAGCCAACCGACAGGGGAAAACTCACCCCTCCACTTT.

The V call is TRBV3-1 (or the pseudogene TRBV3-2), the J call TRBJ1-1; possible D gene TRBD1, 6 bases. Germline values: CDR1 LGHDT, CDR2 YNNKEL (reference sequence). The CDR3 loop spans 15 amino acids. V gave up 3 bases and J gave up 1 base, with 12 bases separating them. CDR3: CASSQGANSNTEAFF. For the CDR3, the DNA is TGTGCCAGCAGCCAGGGGGCCAATTCGAACACTGAAGCTTTCTTT.

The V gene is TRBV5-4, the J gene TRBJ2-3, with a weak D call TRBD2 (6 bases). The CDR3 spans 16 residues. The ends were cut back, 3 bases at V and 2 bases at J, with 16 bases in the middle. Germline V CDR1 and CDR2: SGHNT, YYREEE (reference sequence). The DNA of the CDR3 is TGTGCCAGCAGCTCTATGGGTAGCGGAACCACAGATACGCAGTATTTT. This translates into CASSSMGSGTTDTQYF.

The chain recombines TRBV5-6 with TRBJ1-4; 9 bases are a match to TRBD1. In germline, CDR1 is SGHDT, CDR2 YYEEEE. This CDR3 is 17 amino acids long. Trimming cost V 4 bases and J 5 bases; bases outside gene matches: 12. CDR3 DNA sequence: TGTGCCAGCAGCCAAGGAGGGACAGGGTACGGAAATGAAAAACTGTTTTTT. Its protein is CASSQGGTGYGNEKLFF.

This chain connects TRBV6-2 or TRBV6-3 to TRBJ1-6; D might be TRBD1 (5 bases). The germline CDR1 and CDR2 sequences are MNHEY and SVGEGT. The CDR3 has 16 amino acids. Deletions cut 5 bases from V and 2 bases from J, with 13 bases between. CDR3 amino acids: CASSKSGQAYNSPLHF. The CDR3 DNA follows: TGTGCCAGCAGTAAGTCCGGACAAGCCTATAATTCACCCCTCCACTTT.

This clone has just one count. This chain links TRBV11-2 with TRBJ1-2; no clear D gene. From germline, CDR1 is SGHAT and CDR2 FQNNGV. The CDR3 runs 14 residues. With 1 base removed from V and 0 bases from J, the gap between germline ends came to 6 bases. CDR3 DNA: TGTGCCAGCAGCTTAGGCGTCGCTAACTATGGCTACACCTTC. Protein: CASSLGVANYGYTF.

CDR3 amino acids: CASSLRELGEQFF. DNA of the CDR3: TGTGCCAGCAGTCTCAGGGAATTGGGTGAGCAGTTCTTC. This chain uses TRBV12-3 or TRBV12-4 with TRBJ2-1, with D maybe TRBD1 (5 bases). The V end was cut by 5 bases, the J end by 9 bases, with 14 bases between. The CDR3 is 13 amino acids.

The chain's CDR3 is CASSSGETQYF. In nucleotides, the CDR3 is TGTGCCAGCAGTTCGGGAGAGACCCAGTACTTC. The chain has TRBV12-3 or TRBV12-4 and TRBJ2-5; D uncertain. The CDR3 has 11 amino acids. The ends were cut back, 4 bases at V and 4 bases at J, with 4 bases in the middle.